One sample yielded the 2 T cell receptor beta chains listed below, sequenced in a study of Graves' ophthalmopathy and Graves' hyperthyroidism. Transcripts of RNA were the source for amplifying TCR beta CDR3 regions. HTBI primers primed a first-round RT-PCR, and a second-round multiplex PCR followed. TCRdb reanalysed the multiplex PCR reads using MiXCR and keeps one entry per CDR3 protein. Among around 670,000 distinct CDR3 sequences listed, 40% were seen once. The sequenced sample was peripheral blood. The source of these receptors is an adult man with Graves' ophthalmopathy.

This clonotype was recorded at least ten times. The gene calls are TRBV19 and TRBJ1-1; no firm D call. The V and J ends lost 2 bases and 7 bases respectively, with 8 bases between them. Germline V CDR1 and CDR2: LNHDA, SQIVND (reference sequence). The CDR3 is 12 residues long. Here the CDR3 DNA reads TGTGCCAGTAGTATACGGAAGGATGAAGCTTTCTTT. Protein product: CASSIRKDEAFF.

This clonotype was recorded a few times. This chain connects TRBV5-1 to TRBJ2-7, with 7 bases matching TRBD1. Germline loops: CDR1 SGHRS, CDR2 YFSETQ. The CDR3 is made up of 15 amino acids. J was trimmed by 6 bases and V by 0 bases; bases with no gene match: 9. The CDR3 sequence is CASSLETGSYSEQYF. The CDR3 DNA is TGCGCCAGCAGCTTGGAGACAGGGTCTTACTCCGAGCAGTACTTC.